This TCR beta chain was sequenced in a study of blood T cells in healthy people across ages. Study details: About one barcoded TCR beta cDNA was captured per two T cells.

A second PCR of roughly 7 to 11 cycles used a sample-barcoded 5' primer and a J-beta primer mix. Every molecule of cDNA carried a tag from a template-switch adaptor with 12 random nucleotides. Sequencing of every sample gave 2.5 million or more CDR3-containing paired-end reads. Each CDR3 protein is one row after TCRdb ran MiXCR on the 5' RACE reads. The table shows 1.5 million to 2 million distinct CDR3 sequences, with about 28% occurring only once. Turning to this clonotype: Its target is not known.

Regarding the study as a whole: Higher diversity and more naive CD4+ cells were features of long-lived donors, compared to aged donors.

The CDR3 length is 19 residues. V lost 4 bases to trimming and J lost 2 bases, with 23 bases between them. The germline V gene has CDR1 LGHDT and CDR2 YNNKEL (reference sequence). Sequenced input: blood. The gene calls are TRBV3-1 and TRBJ1-4, with no clear D. This receptor was obtained from a woman between 25 and 40 years old in good health. For the CDR3, the DNA is TGTGCCAGCAGCCCGAACACATTAGGGCCCGCGGGGACTAATGAAAAACTGTTTTTT. Amino acid sequence: CASSPNTLGPAGTNEKLFF.